This T cell receptor beta chain stems from a study of blood T cell repertoires in COVID-19. Background on the study: Donors in the United States, Italy and Spain gave samples during acute or convalescent COVID-19. From T cells, B-cell-depleted T cells, or PBMCs came the material, which was cDNA or gDNA.

Original data processing: Estimation of nucleated cell counts relied on the amplification of reference gene primers. Assay: immunoSEQ multiplex PCR; the TCRdb copy retains only in-frame clones and omits some. Clone size and the V and J calls come from that table; the DNA yielded D and trimming. The repertoire includes some 170,000 clones, 82% of them detected once, and more than 7.5% sits in the top ten. Germline CDR1 and CDR2: SGHVS and FQNEAQ. V shed 5 bases and J 3 bases; nucleotides not matched to a gene: 26. The CDR3 totals 21 residues. The TCR originated in an older woman with acute or convalescent COVID-19. This chain connects TRBV7-8 to TRBJ2-3, with 7 bases identical to TRBD2. Input material: peripheral blood. CDR3 residues: CASSRGLWGRAERFRTDTQYF. For the CDR3, the DNA is TGTGCCAGCAGCCGAGGATTGTGGGGGAGGGCCGAGAGGTTTAGGACAGATACGCAGTATTTT.